The subject of this entry is one TCR beta chain. The CDR3 runs to 17 residues. V dropped 5 bases and J dropped 0; count of bases not matched to a gene: 9. In germline, CDR1 is SEHNR, CDR2 FQNEAQ (reference sequence). The data originate from a study of shared clonotypes between healthy human individuals. An approximately 200 ng quantity of DNA, 30,000 to 35,000 T cell genomes, went into the sorted-subset replicate PCRs. Sequencing was performed with immunoSEQ multiplex PCR; in TCRdb, only in-frame clones are kept and a portion is missing. The sample has about 2.1 million clones, approximately 92% seen once. Naive CD8 cells were CD45RO-negative, positively selected for CCR7, excluding terminally differentiated effector memory CD45RA+ cells. Donors included only healthy HIV-negative adults lacking recent acute infections or vaccinations. There were only Caucasian adults among the donors, and all lived in Nashville, Tennessee.

V usage is TRBV7-9 and J usage is TRBJ2-1, with 8 bases aligning to TRBD1. This receptor was obtained from a man between 18 and 35 years old in good health. Some clones in this sample may be carry-over from other donors' samples. Sequencing used naive CD8+ T cells from PBMCs. This chain's CDR3 is CASSGQGAVPSYNEQFF. In DNA, the CDR3 is TGTGCCAGCAGCGGCCAGGGGGCGGTCCCCTCCTACAATGAGCAGTTCTTC.